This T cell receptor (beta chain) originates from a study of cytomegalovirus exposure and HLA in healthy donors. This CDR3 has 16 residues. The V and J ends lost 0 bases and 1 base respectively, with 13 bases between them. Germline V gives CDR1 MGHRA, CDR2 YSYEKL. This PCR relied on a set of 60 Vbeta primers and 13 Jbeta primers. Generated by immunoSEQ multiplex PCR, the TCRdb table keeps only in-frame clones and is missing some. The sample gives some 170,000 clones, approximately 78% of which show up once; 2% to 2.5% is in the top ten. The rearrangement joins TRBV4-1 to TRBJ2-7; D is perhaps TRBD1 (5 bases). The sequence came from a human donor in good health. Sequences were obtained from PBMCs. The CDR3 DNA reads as TGCGCCAGCAGCCAAGATGCGAGACAGAGGTCCTACGAGCAGTACTTC. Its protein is CASSQDARQRSYEQYF.